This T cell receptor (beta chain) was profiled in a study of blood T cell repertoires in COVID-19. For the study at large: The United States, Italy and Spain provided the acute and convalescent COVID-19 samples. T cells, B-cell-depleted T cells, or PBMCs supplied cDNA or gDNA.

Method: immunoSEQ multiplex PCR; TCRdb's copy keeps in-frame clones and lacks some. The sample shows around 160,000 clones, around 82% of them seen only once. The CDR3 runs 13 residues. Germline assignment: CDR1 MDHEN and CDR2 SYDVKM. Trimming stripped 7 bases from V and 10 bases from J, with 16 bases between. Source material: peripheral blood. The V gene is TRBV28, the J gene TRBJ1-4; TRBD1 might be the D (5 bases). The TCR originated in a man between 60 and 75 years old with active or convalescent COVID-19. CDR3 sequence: CASTTGGGVKLFF. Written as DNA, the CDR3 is TGTGCCAGCACCACCGGGGGAGGGGTAAAACTGTTTTTT.